Following are 21 T cell receptor beta chains from one sample sequenced in a study of T cells in localized non-small cell lung cancer. Assay: immunoSEQ multiplex PCR; the TCRdb copy retains only in-frame clones and omits some. Here the sample spans more than 30,000 clones, 65% to 90% being singletons. This specimen consisted of peripheral blood, obtained before any cancer treatment. The receptors stem from a male donor older than 55 with stage III lung adenocarcinoma.

This CDR3 reads CASIGTGLTDQPQHF. The CDR3 nucleotides are TGTGCCAGTATCGGGACAGGACTGACGGATCAGCCCCAGCATTTT. The chain links TRBV19 to TRBJ1-5; TRBD1 agrees at 8 bases. Germline values: CDR1 LNHDA, CDR2 SQIVND (reference sequence). The CDR3 loop spans 15 amino acids. Trimming removed 7 bases from V and 5 bases from J; junction bases left unmatched: 10.

The rearrangement uses TRBV5-1 and TRBJ2-5, with TRBD1 matching over 9 bases. Germline assignment: CDR1 SGHRS and CDR2 YFSETQ. The CDR3 has 18 amino acids. V shed 0 bases and J 1 base; nucleotides not matched to a gene: 10. In DNA form, the CDR3 reads TGCGCCAGCAGCTTGGCCGCGAGGGGACAGGGAGGCCAAGAGACCCAGTACTTC. Its protein product is CASSLAARGQGGQETQYF.

This chain uses TRBV30 with TRBJ1-2, with TRBD1 matching over 7 bases. This CDR3 is built from 13 residues. With V trimmed by 6 bases and J by 5 bases, 9 bases remained unmatched. Per the germline V gene, CDR1 is GTSNPN and CDR2 is SVGIG (reference sequence). The CDR3, as DNA: TGTGCCTGCCTTGGGACAGCTTTTTATGGCTACACCTTC. It codes for CACLGTAFYGYTF.

This chain connects TRBV19 to TRBJ1-2; TRBD1 matches at 8 bases. Germline CDR1 reads LNHDA; CDR2 reads SQIVND (reference sequence). V shed 3 bases and J 8 bases; nucleotides not matched to a gene: 5. The CDR3 is 13 amino acids. Here the CDR3 reads CASSIEDREGYTF. In nucleotides, the CDR3 is TGTGCCAGTAGTATTGAGGACAGGGAAGGCTACACCTTC.

The genes are TRBV6-1 and TRBJ2-3; 7 positions match TRBD1. The germline V gene encodes CDR1 MNHNS and CDR2 SASEGT. V trimming: 2 bases; J trimming: 3 bases; junction bases outside the gene matches: 5. The CDR3 covers 15 residues. The CDR3 nucleotides read TGTGCCAGCAGTGAATGGAGACAGGGAACAGATACGCAGTATTTT. Amino acids: CASSEWRQGTDTQYF.

V and J are TRBV30 and TRBJ1-2, with D unresolved. CDR3 length: 12 residues. V gave up 2 bases and J gave up 7 bases, with 11 bases separating them. In germline, CDR1 is GTSNPN, CDR2 SVGIG (reference sequence). CDR3 DNA sequence: TGTGCCTGGAGTATCCAGACGGGTGGCTACACCTTC. Its translation: CAWSIQTGGYTF.

The table lists this clone with a few counts. The CDR3 bases are TGCGCCAGCAGCCGACCGGGACAGGGTGATAATGAGCAGTTCTTC. Encoded protein: CASSRPGQGDNEQFF. The chain is built from TRBV4-1 and TRBJ2-1, with 9 bases that match TRBD1. The V gene end was trimmed by 4 bases and the J gene end by 7 bases; junction bases not matched to a gene: 8. The CDR3 covers 15 residues. Germline V gene data show CDR1 as MGHRA and CDR2 as YSYEKL.

The chain has TRBV5-4 and TRBJ2-3; 12 nucleotides align to TRBD1. This CDR3 spans 15 amino acids. Germline V gene data show CDR1 as SGHNT and CDR2 as YYREEE (reference sequence). Trimming took 7 bases from V and 5 from J; bases not matched to a gene: 8. The CDR3: CASLLGTGGIDTQYF. The DNA of the CDR3 is TGTGCCAGCCTCCTTGGGACAGGGGGCATAGATACGCAGTATTTT.

V usage is TRBV6-1 and J usage is TRBJ1-5, with D possibly being TRBD1 (5 bases). CDR1 is MNHNS, CDR2 SASEGT, per germline. Trimming pared 6 bases from V and 5 bases from J, leaving 11 bases between. CDR3 length equals 13 residues. The CDR3 nucleotides read TGTGCCAGCAGGCCAATGGGGCATCAGCCCCAGCATTTT. Translating gives CASRPMGHQPQHF.

The chain couples TRBV27 to TRBJ2-1; D is possibly TRBD2 (5 bases). The CDR3 extends over 13 amino acids. Germline CDR1 MNHEY, CDR2 SMNVEV (reference sequence). The V end lost 6 bases, the J end lost 5 bases, and 11 bases lay between the germline ends. The CDR3 protein is CASRSTGNNEQFF. The DNA for the CDR3 is TGTGCCAGCAGAAGTACCGGGAACAATGAGCAGTTCTTC.

The CDR3 is CASSADANRNEQYF. The CDR3, as DNA: TGTGCCAGCTCCGCAGACGCTAATCGTAACGAGCAGTACTTC. This rearrangement joins TRBV18 to TRBJ2-7, with unresolved D. This CDR3 has 14 residues. Germline V CDR1 and CDR2: KGHSH, LQKENI. V gave up 6 bases and J gave up 5 bases, with 17 bases separating them.

The chain uses TRBV19 and TRBJ1-6, with 9 positions matching TRBD1. This CDR3 is 15 amino acids long. V lost 5 bases and J lost 9; bases outside the gene matches: 8. Germline lookup yields CDR1 LNHDA and CDR2 SQIVND (reference sequence). The CDR3 reads CASSSLTGGGSPLHF. The CDR3 DNA reads as TGTGCCAGTAGTTCTCTAACAGGGGGCGGTTCACCCCTCCACTTT.

The V call is TRBV28, the J call TRBJ1-5; 7 positions agree with TRBD1. The CDR3 extends over 19 amino acids. Germline V CDR1 and CDR2: MDHEN, SYDVKM. V dropped 2 bases and J dropped 4; count of bases not matched to a gene: 17. The CDR3 reads CASSLPSFKAGTANQPQHF. In DNA form, the CDR3 reads TGTGCCAGCAGTTTACCCTCCTTTAAGGCCGGGACAGCTAATCAGCCCCAGCATTTT.

This rearrangement joins TRBV30 to TRBJ1-2; TRBD1 matches 10 bases. V was clipped by 5 bases and J by 7 bases; unmatched bases: 7. This CDR3 comprises 13 residues. The germline gives CDR1 GTSNPN, CDR2 SVGIG (reference sequence). The CDR3 protein is CAWQIRDRGGYTF. The CDR3 nucleotides are TGTGCCTGGCAAATCCGGGACAGGGGTGGCTACACCTTC. The variable domain in full, with the rest retrieved from reference TRBV30 and TRBJ1-2, is SQTIHQWPATLVQPVGSPLSLECTVEGTSNPNLYWYRQAAGRGLQLLFYSVGIGQISSEVPQNLSASRPQDRQFILSSKKLLLSDSGFYLCAWQIRDRGGYTFGSGTRLTVV.

On this clone: The germline gene is not matched at one end of the junction; a read error may be the cause. V gene TRBV6-5 combines with J gene TRBJ1-5; D is unresolved. Germline assignment: CDR1 MNHEY and CDR2 SVGAGI. The CDR3 sequence is 16 residues long. The CDR3 spells CASSYPGIGVDHPQHF. The CDR3 DNA is TGTGCCAGCAGTTACCCTGGGATTGGAGTGGATCATCCCCAGCATTTT.

The chain links TRBV19 to TRBJ1-5; 8 nucleotides agree with TRBD1. The CDR3 is made up of 16 amino acids. Losses at the gene ends were 3 bases for V and 2 bases for J; bases not matched to a gene: 6. Germline lookup yields CDR1 LNHDA and CDR2 SQIVND (reference sequence). CDR3 DNA sequence: TGTGCCAGTAGTATTCGTCAGGGGGCAGGCAATCAGCCCCAGCATTTT. Translation: CASSIRQGAGNQPQHF.

This clone was recorded once. This chain joins TRBV5-6 and TRBJ2-3; D may be TRBD1 (5 bases). Germline lookup yields CDR1 SGHDT and CDR2 YYEEEE. The CDR3 is made up of 12 amino acids. Trimming shortened V by 4 bases and J by 8 bases, and 11 bases separated the two germline ends. The CDR3 spells CASSTTQGTQYF. The CDR3 DNA reads TGTGCCAGCAGCACGACTCAGGGTACGCAGTATTTT.

The chain couples TRBV27 to TRBJ2-1; TRBD2 matches 9 bases. V gave up 4 bases and J gave up 0 bases; unmatched junction bases: 22. Germline loops: CDR1 MNHEY, CDR2 SMNVEV (reference sequence). The CDR3 runs to 22 residues. The DNA for the CDR3 is TGTGCCAGCAGTTCTCTGGGGTTGGGTAAACTAGCGGGCCTTAGCTCCTACAATGAGCAGTTCTTC. It specifies CASSSLGLGKLAGLSSYNEQFF.

This clone was detected only once. The gene calls are TRBV4-1 and TRBJ2-1; D not resolved. Trimming removed 1 base from V and 0 bases from J, with 13 bases in between. CDR3 size: 17 residues. Germline assignment: CDR1 MGHRA and CDR2 YSYEKL. CDR3 loop: CASSQGGRKSSYNEQFF. The CDR3 DNA sequence: TGCGCCAGCAGCCAAGGCGGTCGGAAGTCCTCCTACAATGAGCAGTTCTTC.

This clone turned up a few times. This chain connects TRBV4-2 to TRBJ2-5, with D unclear. The CDR3 spans 15 residues. CDR1 and CDR2 from the germline V gene are LGHNA and YNFKEQ. Trimming shortened V by 1 base and J by 5 bases, and 14 bases separated the two germline ends. The CDR3 loop reads CASSQGPADGETQYF. As DNA, the CDR3 is TGTGCCAGCAGCCAAGGTCCAGCAGATGGGGAGACCCAGTACTTC.

This rearrangement joins TRBV14 to TRBJ1-6; D is undetermined. This CDR3 has 15 amino acids. Germline V CDR1 and CDR2: SGHDN, FVKESK. V lost 6 bases to trimming and J lost 7 bases, with 16 bases between them. The CDR3 DNA is TGTGCCAGCAGTCGGGCAGGTCTAGAAAATTCACCCCTCCACTTT. Its translation: CASSRAGLENSPLHF.